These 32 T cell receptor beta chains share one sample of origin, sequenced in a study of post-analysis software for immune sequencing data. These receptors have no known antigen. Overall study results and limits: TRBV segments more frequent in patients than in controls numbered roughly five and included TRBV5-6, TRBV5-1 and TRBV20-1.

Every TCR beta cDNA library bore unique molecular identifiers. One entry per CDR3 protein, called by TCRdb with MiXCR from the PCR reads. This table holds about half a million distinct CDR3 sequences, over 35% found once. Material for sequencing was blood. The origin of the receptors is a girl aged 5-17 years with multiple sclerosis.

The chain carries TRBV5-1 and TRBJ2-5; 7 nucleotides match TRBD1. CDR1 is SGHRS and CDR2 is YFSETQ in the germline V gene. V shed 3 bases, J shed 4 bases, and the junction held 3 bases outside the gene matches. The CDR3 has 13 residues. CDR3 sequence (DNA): TGCGCCAGCAGCTCAGGGGGTGGAGAGACCCAGTACTTC. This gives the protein CASSSGGGETQYF.

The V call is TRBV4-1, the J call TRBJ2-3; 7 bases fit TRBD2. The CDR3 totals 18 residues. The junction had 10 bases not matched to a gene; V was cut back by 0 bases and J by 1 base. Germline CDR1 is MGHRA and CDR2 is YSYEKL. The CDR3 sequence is CASSQETWDYSGTDTQYF. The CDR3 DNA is TGCGCCAGCAGCCAAGAGACCTGGGACTACTCTGGCACAGATACGCAGTATTTT.

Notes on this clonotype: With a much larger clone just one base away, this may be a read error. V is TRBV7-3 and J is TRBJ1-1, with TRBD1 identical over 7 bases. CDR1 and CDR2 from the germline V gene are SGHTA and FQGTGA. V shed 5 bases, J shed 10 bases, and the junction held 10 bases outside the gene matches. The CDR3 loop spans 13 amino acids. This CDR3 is CASSVTGHARAFF. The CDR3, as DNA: TGTGCCAGCAGCGTGACAGGGCACGCAAGAGCTTTCTTT.

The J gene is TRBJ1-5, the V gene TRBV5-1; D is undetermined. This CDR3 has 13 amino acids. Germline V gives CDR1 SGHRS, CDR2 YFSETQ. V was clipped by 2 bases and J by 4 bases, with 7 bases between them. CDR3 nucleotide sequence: TGCGCCAGCAGCTTACGGACTAATCAGCCCCAGCATTTT. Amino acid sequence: CASSLRTNQPQHF.

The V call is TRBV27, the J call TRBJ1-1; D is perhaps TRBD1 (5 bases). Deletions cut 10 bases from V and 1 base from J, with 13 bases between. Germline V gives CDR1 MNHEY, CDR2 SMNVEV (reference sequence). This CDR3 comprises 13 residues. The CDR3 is CATGEQGNTEAFF. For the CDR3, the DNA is TGTGCCACCGGTGAGCAGGGGAACACTGAAGCTTTCTTT.

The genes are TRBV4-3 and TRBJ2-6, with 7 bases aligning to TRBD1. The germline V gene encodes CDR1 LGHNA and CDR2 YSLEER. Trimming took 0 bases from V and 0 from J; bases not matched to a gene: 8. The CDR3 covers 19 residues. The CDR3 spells CASSQEGRTGDSGANVLTF. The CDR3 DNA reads TGCGCCAGCAGCCAAGAAGGAAGAACAGGGGACTCTGGGGCCAACGTCCTGACTTTC.

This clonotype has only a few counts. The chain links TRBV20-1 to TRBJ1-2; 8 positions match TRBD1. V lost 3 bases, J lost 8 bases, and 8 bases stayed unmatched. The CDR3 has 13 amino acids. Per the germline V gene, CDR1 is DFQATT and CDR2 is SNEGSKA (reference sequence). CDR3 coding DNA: TGCAGTGCTAGTAAAGGACAGGGAGGGGGCTACACCTTC. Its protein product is CSASKGQGGGYTF.

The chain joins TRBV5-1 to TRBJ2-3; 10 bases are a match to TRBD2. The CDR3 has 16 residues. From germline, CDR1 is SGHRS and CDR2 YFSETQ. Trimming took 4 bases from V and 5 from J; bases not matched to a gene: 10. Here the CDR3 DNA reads TGCGCCAGCAGCGTACAACCGGGACTAGCGTTAGATACGCAGTATTTT. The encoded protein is CASSVQPGLALDTQYF.

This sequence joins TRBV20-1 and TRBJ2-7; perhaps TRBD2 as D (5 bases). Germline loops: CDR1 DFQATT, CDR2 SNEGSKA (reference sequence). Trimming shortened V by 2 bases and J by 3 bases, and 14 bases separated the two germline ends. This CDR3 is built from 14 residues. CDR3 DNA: TGCAGTGCTAGAATATTGGGAGTACGCTACGAGCAGTACTTC. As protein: CSARILGVRYEQYF.

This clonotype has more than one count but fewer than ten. The CDR3 region has the DNA TGTGCCAGCAGCTTAGAAGAGGACTATGGCTACACCTTC. Translating gives CASSLEEDYGYTF. The V and J genes are TRBV11-2 and TRBJ1-2; no clear D. This CDR3 has 13 residues. Germline CDR1 SGHAT, CDR2 FQNNGV. V was shortened by 0 bases and J by 3 bases, with 5 bases between the two germline ends.

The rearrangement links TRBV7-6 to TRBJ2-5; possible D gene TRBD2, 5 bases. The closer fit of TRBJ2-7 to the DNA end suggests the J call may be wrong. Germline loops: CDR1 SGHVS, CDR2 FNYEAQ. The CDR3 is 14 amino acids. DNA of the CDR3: TGTGCCAGCAGCTTAGACCGGGGATTTCCCGAGCAGTACTTC. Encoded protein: CASSLDRGFPEQYF.

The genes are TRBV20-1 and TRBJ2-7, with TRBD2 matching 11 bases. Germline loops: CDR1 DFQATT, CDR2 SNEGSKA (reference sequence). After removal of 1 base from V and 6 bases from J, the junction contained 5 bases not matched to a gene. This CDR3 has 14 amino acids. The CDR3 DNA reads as TGCAGTGCTAGAGTACTAGCGGGAGTTTTCGAGCAGTACTTC. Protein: CSARVLAGVFEQYF.

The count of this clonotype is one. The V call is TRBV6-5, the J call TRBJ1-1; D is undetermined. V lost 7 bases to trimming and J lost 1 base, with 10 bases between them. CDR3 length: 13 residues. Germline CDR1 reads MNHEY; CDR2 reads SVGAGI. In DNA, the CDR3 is TGTGCCAGCATTCCCGTCCCGAACACTGAAGCTTTCTTT. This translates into CASIPVPNTEAFF.

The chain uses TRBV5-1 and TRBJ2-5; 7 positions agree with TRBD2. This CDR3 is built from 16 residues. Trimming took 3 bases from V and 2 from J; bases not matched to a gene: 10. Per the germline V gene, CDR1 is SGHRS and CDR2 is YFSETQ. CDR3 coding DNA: TGCGCCAGCAGCTCGGGGACTGGACTAGGTCAAGAGACCCAGTACTTC. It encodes CASSSGTGLGQETQYF.

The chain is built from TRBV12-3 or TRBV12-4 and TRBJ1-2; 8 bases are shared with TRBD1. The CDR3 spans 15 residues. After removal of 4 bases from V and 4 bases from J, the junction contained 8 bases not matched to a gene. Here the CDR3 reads CASSSPRQGSYGYTF. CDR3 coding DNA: TGTGCCAGCAGTTCGCCGAGACAGGGGAGCTATGGCTACACCTTC.

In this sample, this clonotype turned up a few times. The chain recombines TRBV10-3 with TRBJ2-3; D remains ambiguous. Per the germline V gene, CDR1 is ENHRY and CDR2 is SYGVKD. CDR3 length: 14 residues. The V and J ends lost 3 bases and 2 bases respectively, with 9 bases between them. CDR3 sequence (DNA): TGTGCCATCAGTGAAGGCCGATCCACAGATACGCAGTATTTT. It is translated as CAISEGRSTDTQYF.

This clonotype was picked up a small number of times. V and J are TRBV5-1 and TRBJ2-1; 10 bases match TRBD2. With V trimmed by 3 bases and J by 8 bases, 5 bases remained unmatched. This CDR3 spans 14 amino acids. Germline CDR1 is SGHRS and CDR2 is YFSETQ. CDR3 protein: CASSSGAGGYEQFF. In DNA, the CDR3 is TGCGCCAGCAGCTCGGGAGCGGGAGGGTATGAGCAGTTCTTC.

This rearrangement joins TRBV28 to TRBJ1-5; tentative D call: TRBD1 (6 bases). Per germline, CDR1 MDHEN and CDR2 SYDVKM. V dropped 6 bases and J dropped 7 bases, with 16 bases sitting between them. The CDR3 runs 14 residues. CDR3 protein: CASSHNRDRQPQHF. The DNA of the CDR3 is TGTGCCAGCAGCCATAACAGGGATAGGCAGCCCCAGCATTTT.

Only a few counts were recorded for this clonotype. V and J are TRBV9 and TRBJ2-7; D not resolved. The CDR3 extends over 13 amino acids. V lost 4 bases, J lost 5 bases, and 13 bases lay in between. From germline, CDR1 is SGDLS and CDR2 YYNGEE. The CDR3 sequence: CASSSFNVDEQYF. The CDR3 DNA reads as TGTGCCAGCAGCTCATTCAACGTAGACGAGCAGTACTTC.

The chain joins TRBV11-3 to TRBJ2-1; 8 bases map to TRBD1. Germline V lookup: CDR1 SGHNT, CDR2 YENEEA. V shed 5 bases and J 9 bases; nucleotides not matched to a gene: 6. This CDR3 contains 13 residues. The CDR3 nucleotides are TGTGCCAGCAGCGGACAGGGAAAGGGTGAGCAGTTCTTC. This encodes CASSGQGKGEQFF.

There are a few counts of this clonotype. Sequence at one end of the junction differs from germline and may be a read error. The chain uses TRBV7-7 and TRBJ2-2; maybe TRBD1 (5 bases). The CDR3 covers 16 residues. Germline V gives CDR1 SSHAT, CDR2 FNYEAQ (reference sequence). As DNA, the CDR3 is TGTGCTAGCAGCCTCCAGTCAGGGCTATATACCGGGGAGCTGTTTTTT. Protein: CASSLQSGLYTGELFF. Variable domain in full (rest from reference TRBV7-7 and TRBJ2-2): GAGVSQSPRYKVTKRGQDVTLRCDPISSHATLYWYQQALGQGPEFLTYFNYEAQPDKSGLPSDRFSAERPEGSISTLTIQRTEQRDSAMYRCASSLQSGLYTGELFFGEGSRLTVL.

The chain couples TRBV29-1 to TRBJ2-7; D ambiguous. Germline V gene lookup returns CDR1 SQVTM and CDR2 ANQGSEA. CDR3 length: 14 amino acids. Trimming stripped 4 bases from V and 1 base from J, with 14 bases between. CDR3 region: CSVGRRATSYEQYF. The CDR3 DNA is TGCAGCGTTGGTCGACGAGCAACTTCCTACGAGCAGTACTTC.

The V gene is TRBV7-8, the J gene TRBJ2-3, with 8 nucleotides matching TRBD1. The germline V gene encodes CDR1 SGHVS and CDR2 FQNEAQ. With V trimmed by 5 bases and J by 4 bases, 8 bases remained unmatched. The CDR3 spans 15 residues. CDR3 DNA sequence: TGTGCCAGCAGCCCAGGACAGGGTGATTCAGATACGCAGTATTTT. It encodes CASSPGQGDSDTQYF.

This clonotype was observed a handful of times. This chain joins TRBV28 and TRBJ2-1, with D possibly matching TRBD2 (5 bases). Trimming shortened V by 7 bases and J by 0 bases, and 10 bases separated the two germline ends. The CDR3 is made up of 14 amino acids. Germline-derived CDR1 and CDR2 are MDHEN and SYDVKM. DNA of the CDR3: TGTGCCAGCAAAGAGGGCTTCTCCTACAATGAGCAGTTCTTC. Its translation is CASKEGFSYNEQFF.

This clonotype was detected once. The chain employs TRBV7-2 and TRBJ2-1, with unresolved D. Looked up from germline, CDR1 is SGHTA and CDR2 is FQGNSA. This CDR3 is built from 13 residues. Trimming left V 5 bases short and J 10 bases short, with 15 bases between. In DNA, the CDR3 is TGTGCCAGCAGCCCTCCGTCTCAATCCGAGCAGTTCTTC. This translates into CASSPPSQSEQFF.

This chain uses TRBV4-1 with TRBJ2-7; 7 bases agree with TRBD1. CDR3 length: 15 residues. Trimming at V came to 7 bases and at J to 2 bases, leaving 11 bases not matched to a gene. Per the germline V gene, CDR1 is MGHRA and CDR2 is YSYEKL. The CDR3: CASKTADRLPYEQYF. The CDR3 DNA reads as TGCGCCAGCAAGACCGCGGACAGGCTTCCCTACGAGCAGTACTTC.

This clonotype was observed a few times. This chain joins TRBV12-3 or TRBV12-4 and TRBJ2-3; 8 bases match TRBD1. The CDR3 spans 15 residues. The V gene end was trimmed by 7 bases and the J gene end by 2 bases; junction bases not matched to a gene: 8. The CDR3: CASTPAGGNTDTQYF. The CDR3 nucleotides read TGTGCCAGCACCCCGGCAGGGGGCAACACAGATACGCAGTATTTT.

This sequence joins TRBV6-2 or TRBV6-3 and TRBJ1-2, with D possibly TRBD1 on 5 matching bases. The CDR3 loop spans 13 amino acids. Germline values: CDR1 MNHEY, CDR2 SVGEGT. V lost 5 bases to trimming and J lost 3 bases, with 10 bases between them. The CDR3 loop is CASSPGDYYGYTF. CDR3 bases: TGTGCCAGCAGTCCCGGGGACTACTATGGCTACACCTTC.

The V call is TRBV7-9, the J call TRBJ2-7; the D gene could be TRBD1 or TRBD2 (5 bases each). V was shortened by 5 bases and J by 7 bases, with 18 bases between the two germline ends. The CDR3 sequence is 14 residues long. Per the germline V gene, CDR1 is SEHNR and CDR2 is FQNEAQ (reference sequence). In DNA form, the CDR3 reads TGTGCCAGCAGCCTTGGGACCGAAGTGGATGAGCAGTACTTC. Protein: CASSLGTEVDEQYF.

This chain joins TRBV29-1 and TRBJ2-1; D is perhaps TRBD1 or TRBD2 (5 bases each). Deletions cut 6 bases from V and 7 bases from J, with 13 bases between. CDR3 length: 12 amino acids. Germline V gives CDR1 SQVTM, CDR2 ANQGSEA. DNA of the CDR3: TGCAGCGTGCGTGTGGGGGAGAATGAGCAGTTCTTC. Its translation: CSVRVGENEQFF.

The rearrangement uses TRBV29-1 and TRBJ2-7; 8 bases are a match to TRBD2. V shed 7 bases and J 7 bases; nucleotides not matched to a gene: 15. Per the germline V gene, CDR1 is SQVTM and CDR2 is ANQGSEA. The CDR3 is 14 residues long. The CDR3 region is CSATPSGLAGEQYF. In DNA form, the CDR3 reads TGCAGCGCAACCCCCAGCGGGCTAGCGGGTGAGCAGTACTTC.

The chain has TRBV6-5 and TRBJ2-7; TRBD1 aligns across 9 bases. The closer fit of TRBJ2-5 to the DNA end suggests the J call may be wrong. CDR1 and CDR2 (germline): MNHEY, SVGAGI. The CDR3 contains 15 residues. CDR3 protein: CASSYLQGARETQYF. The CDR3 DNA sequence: TGTGCCAGCAGTTACCTACAGGGGGCCCGGGAGACCCAGTACTTC.